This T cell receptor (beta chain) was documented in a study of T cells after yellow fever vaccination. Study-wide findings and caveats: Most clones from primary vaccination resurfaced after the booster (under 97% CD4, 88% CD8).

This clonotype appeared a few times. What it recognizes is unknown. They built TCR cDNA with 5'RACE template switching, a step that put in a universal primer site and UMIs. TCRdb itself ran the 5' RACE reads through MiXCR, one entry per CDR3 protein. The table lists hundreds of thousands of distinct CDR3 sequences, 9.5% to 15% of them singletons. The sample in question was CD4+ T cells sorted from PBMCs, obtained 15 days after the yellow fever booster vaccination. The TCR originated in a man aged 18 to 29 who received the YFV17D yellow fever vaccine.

CDR3 residues: CASSLVPSGRETQYF. Written as DNA, the CDR3 is TGCGCCAGCAGCTTGGTACCCTCGGGGCGAGAGACCCAGTACTTC. The V and J genes are TRBV5-1 and TRBJ2-5, with D perhaps being TRBD1 or TRBD2 (5 bases each). Germline CDR1 and CDR2: SGHRS and YFSETQ. The CDR3 is 15 residues long. V was cut by 0 bases and J by 4 bases, with 13 bases left in between.